This T cell receptor beta chain was profiled in a study of CD8+CD57+ T cells in acquired aplastic anemia. Flow cytometry had shown expanded CD8+CD57+ cells in the patients chosen for sequencing. Genomic DNA, the template, was used for profiling of the TCR beta VDJ and CDR3. Via MiXCR, TCRdb re-called the reads, giving one row per CDR3 protein. The sample lists some 140,000 distinct CDR3 sequences; over 50% were seen once. Specimen: sorted CD4+, CD8+, or CD8+CD57+ T cells (not recorded which) from PBMCs. The TCR originated in a human donor with aplastic anemia.

CDR3 region: CASSFRDRDYEQYF. DNA of the CDR3: TGTGCCAGCAGTTTCCGGGACAGGGACTACGAGCAGTACTTC. The rearrangement joins TRBV6-5 to TRBJ2-7; TRBD1 agrees at 9 bases. Trimming removed 4 bases from V and 3 bases from J; junction bases left unmatched: 4. The CDR3 runs to 14 residues. In germline, CDR1 is MNHEY, CDR2 SVGAGI.